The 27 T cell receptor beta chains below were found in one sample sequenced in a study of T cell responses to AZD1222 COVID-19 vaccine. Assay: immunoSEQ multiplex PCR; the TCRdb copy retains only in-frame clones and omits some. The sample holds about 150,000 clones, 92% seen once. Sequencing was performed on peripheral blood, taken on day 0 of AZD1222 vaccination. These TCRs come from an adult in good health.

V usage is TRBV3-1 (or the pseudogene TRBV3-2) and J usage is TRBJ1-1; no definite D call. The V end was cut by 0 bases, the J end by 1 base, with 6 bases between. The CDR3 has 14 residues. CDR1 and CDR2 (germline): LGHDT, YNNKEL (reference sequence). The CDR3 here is CASSQDGRNTEAFF. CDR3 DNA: TGTGCCAGCAGCCAAGATGGCAGGAACACTGAAGCTTTCTTT.

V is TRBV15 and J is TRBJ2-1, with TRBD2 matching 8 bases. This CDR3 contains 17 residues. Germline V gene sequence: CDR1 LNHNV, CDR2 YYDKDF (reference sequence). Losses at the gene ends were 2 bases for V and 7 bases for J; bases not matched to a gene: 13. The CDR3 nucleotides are TGTGCCACCAGCAGACCGCGACTAGCGCCCATTATAAATGAGCAGTTCTTC. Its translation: CATSRPRLAPIINEQFF.

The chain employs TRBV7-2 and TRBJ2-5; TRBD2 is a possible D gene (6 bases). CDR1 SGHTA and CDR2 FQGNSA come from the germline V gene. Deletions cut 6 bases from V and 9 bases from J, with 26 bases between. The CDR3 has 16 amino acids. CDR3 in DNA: TGTGCCAGCAGTTTAACCTCCAGGACTACCCCTGGGGCCCAGTACTTC. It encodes CASSLTSRTTPGAQYF.

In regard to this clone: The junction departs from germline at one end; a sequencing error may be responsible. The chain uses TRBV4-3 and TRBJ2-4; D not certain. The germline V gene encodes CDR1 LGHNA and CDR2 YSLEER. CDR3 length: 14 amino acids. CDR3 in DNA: TGCGCCAGCAGCCAAGAGATGCCTCCGAACACTCAGTACTTC. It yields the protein CASSQEMPPNTQYF.

The CDR3 sequence is CASSLARGQMGPQHF. CDR3 DNA sequence: TGTGCCAGCAGCTTAGCCCGGGGGCAAATGGGACCCCAGCATTTT. This chain connects TRBV7-6 to TRBJ1-5; the D gene is possibly TRBD1 (6 bases). CDR3 length equals 15 residues. Germline values: CDR1 SGHVS, CDR2 FNYEAQ. V was pared by 0 bases and J by 10 bases, with 16 bases between.

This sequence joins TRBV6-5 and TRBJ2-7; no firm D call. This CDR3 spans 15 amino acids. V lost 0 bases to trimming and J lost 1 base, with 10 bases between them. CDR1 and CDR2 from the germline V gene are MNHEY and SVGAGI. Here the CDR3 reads CASSYSGVGSYEQYF. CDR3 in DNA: TGTGCCAGCAGTTACTCGGGCGTCGGGTCCTACGAGCAGTACTTC.

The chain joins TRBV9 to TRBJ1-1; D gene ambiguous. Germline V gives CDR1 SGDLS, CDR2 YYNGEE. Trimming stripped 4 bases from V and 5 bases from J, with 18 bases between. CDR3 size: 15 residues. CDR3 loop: CASSLVGVGETEAFF. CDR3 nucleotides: TGTGCCAGCAGCCTGGTCGGGGTTGGGGAGACTGAAGCTTTCTTT.

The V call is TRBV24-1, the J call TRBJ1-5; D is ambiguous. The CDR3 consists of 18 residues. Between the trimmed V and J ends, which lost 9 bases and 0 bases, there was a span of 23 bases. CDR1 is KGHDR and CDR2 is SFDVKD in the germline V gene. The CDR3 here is CATALKEKRIYSNQPQHF. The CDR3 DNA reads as TGTGCCACCGCCCTTAAGGAGAAGAGAATTTATAGCAATCAGCCCCAGCATTTT.

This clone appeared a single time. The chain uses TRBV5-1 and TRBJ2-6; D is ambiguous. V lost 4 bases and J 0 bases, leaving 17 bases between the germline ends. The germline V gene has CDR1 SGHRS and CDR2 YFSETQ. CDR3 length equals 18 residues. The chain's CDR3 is CASSPVLSVSSGANVLTF. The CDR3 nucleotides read TGCGCCAGCAGCCCGGTTTTGTCAGTCAGCTCTGGGGCCAACGTCCTGACTTTC.

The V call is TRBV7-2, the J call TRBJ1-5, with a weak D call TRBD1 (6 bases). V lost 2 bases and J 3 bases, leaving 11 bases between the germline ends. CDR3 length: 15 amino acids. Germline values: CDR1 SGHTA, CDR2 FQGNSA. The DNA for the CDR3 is TGTGCCAGCAGCTTATCAGGGGTAGTCAATCAGCCCCAGCATTTT. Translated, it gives CASSLSGVVNQPQHF. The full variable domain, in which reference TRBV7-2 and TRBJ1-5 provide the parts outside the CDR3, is GAGVSQSPSNKVTEKGKDVELRCDPISGHTALYWYRQSLGQGLEFLIYFQGNSAPDKSGLPSDRFSAERTGGSVSTLTIQRTQQEDSAVYLCASSLSGVVNQPQHFGDGTRLSIL.

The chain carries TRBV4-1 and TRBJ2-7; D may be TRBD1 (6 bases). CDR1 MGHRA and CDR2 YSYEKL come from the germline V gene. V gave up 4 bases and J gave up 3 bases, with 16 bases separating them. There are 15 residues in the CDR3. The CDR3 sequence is CASSPLDSNLYEQYF. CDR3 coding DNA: TGCGCCAGCAGCCCCCTGGACAGTAACCTCTACGAGCAGTACTTC.

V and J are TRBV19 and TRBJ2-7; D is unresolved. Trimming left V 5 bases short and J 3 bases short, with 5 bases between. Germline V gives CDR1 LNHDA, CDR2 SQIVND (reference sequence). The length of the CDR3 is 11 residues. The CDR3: CASSWGYEQYF. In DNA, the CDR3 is TGTGCCAGTAGTTGGGGCTACGAGCAGTACTTC.

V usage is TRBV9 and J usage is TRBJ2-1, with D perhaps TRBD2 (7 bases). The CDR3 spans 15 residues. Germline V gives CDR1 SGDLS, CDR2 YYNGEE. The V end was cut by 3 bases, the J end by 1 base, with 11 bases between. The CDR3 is CASSGRGPSYNEQFF. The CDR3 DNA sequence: TGTGCCAGCAGCGGGCGGGGGCCTTCCTACAATGAGCAGTTCTTC. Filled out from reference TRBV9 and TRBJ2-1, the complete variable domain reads DSGVTQTPKHLITATGQRVTLRCSPRSGDLSVYWYQQSLDQGLQFLIQYYNGEERAKGNILERFSAQQFPDLHSELNLSSLELGDSALYFCASSGRGPSYNEQFFGPGTRLTVL.

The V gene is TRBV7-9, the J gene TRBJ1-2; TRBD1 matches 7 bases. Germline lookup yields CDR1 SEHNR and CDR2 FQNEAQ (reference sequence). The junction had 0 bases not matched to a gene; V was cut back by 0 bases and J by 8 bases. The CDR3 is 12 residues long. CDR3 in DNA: TGTGCCAGCAGCTTAGCAGGGGGCGGCTACACCTTC. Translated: CASSLAGGGYTF. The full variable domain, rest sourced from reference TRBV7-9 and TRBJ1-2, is DTGVSQNPRHKITKRGQNVTFRCDPISEHNRLYWYRQTLGQGPEFLTYFQNEAQLEKSRLLSDRFSAERPKGSFSTLEIQRTEQGDSAMYLCASSLAGGGYTFGSGTRLTVV.

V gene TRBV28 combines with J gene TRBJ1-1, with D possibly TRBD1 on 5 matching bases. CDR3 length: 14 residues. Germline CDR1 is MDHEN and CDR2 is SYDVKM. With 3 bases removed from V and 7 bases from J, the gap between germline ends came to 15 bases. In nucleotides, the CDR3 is TGTGCCAGCAGTTTGACGGGGGGGAAACGTGAAGCTTTCTTT. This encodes CASSLTGGKREAFF.

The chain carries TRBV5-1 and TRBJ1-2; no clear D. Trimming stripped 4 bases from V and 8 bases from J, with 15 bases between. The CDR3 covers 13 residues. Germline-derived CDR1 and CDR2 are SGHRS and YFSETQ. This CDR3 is CASSPDPLRGYTF. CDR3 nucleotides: TGCGCCAGCAGCCCGGATCCTTTAAGGGGCTACACCTTC.

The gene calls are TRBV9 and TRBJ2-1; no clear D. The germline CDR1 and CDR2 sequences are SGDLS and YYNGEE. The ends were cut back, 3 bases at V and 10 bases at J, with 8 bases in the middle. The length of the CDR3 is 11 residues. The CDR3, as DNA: TGTGCCAGCAGCGCCCCTGGGGAGCAGTTCTTC. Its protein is CASSAPGEQFF.

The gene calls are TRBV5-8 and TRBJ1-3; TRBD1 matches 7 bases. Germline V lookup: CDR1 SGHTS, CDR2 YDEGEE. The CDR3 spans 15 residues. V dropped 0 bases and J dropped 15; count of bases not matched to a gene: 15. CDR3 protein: CASSLGDSRREYTYF. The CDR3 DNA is TGTGCCAGCAGCTTGGGGGACAGCAGAAGGGAGTATACATATTTT.

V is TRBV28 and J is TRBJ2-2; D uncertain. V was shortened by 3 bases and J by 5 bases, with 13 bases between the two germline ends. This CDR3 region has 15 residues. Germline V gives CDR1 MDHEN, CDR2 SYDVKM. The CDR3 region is CASSFRPQSTGELFF. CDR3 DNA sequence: TGTGCCAGCAGTTTTAGGCCCCAGTCTACCGGGGAGCTGTTTTTT.

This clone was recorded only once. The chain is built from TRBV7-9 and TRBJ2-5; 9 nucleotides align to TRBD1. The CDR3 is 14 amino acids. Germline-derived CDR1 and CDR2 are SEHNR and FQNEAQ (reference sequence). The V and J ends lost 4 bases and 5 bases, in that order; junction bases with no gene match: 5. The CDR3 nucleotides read TGTGCCAGCAGCTCCCACAGGGGGCCGGAGACCCAGTACTTC. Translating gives CASSSHRGPETQYF. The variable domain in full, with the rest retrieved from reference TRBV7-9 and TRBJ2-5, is DTGVSQNPRHKITKRGQNVTFRCDPISEHNRLYWYRQTLGQGPEFLTYFQNEAQLEKSRLLSDRFSAERPKGSFSTLEIQRTEQGDSAMYLCASSSHRGPETQYFGPGTRLLVL.

The CDR3 coding sequence is TGTGCCAGCAGCAATTATCTAACAGGGGCCACTGAAGCTTTCTTT. This codes for CASSNYLTGATEAFF. This rearrangement joins TRBV5-8 to TRBJ1-1; 7 bases align to TRBD1. V trimming: 4 bases; J trimming: 4 bases; junction bases outside the gene matches: 10. Germline lookup yields CDR1 SGHTS and CDR2 YDEGEE. This CDR3 region has 15 residues.

In DNA form, the CDR3 reads TGTGCCAGCAGCCTGCGAGGGACAGGGCTTAAAAACATTCAGTACTTC. Translating it yields CASSLRGTGLKNIQYF. The rearrangement links TRBV5-6 to TRBJ2-4; the match to TRBD1 covers 9 bases. Germline V CDR1 and CDR2: SGHDT, YYEEEE. Unmatched junction bases numbered 9, after V lost 4 bases and J lost 4 bases. This CDR3 has 16 residues.

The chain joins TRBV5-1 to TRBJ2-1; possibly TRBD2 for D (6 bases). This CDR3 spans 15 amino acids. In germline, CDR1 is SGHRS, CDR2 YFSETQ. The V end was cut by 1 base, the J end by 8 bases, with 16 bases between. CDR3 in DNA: TGCGCCAGCAGCTTGCGGGGACTGGCCTCGGATGAGCAGTTCTTC. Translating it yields CASSLRGLASDEQFF. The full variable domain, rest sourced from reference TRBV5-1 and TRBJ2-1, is KAGVTQTPRYLIKTRGQQVTLSCSPISGHRSVSWYQQTPGQGLQFLFEYFSETQRNKGNFPGRFSGRQFSNSRSEMNVSTLELGDSALYLCASSLRGLASDEQFFGPGTRLTVL.

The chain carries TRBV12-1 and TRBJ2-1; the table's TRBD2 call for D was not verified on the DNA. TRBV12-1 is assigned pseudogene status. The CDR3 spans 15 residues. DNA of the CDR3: TGTGCCAGCAGCGGGACTTTAAGCTCCTACAATGAGCAGTTCTTC. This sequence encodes CASSGTLSSYNEQFF.

Here the CDR3 DNA reads TGTGCCAGCAGAGACCCTGACAGGGTGTTCGAAAAACTGTTTTTT. Translation: CASRDPDRVFEKLFF. The V and J genes are TRBV6-5 and TRBJ1-4, with TRBD1 identical over 7 bases. The CDR3 runs 15 residues. Looked up from germline, CDR1 is MNHEY and CDR2 is SVGAGI. Trimming took 6 bases from V and 8 from J; bases not matched to a gene: 12.

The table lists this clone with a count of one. The CDR3 DNA reads TGTGCCAGCTCACCCCCTTCCTTAAACGAGCAGTACTTC. It translates to CASSPPSLNEQYF. The rearrangement uses TRBV18 and TRBJ2-7, with D hard to call. The germline V gene encodes CDR1 KGHSH and CDR2 LQKENI. The germline V and J ends were trimmed by 3 bases and 5 bases, with 11 bases remaining between them. The CDR3 contains 13 residues.

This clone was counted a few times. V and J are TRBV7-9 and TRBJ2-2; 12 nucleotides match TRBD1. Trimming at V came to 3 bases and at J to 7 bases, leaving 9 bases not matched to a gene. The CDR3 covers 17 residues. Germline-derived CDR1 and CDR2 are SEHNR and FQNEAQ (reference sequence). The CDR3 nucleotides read TGTGCCAGCAGCTTTCCGGGACAGGGGGCGATTGGCGGGGAGCTGTTTTTT. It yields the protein CASSFPGQGAIGGELFF.